This T cell receptor (beta chain) was documented in a study of T cell responses to AZD1222 COVID-19 vaccine. Only in-frame clones appear in the TCRdb table, and some are missing; sequencing was by immunoSEQ multiplex PCR. The sample consists of about 170,000 clones, around 90% of them appearing once. V was shortened by 4 bases and J by 9 bases, with 11 bases between the two germline ends. The CDR3 runs 12 residues. Germline CDR1 reads SGHRS; CDR2 reads YFSETQ. Sample: peripheral blood, taken on day 0 of AZD1222 vaccination. This receptor was identified in an adult in good health. This sequence joins TRBV5-1 and TRBJ2-1, with D perhaps matching TRBD2 (6 bases). The CDR3 DNA reads TGCGCCAGCAGCACGGGAGTCAGTGAGCAGTTCTTC. Translated: CASSTGVSEQFF.